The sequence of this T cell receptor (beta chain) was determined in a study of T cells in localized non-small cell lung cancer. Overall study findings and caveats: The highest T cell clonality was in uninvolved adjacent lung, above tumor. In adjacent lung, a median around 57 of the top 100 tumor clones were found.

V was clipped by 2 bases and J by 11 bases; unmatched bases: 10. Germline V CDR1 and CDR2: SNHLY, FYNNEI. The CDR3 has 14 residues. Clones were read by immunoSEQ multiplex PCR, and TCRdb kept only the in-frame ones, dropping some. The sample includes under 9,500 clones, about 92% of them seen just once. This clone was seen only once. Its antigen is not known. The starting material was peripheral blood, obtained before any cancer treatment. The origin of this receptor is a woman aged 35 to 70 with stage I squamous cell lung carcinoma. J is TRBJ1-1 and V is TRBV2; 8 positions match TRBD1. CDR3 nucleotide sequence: TGTGCCAGCAGTGAACAGGGGGCCCGGTTCCCGGCTTTCTTT. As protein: CASSEQGARFPAFF.